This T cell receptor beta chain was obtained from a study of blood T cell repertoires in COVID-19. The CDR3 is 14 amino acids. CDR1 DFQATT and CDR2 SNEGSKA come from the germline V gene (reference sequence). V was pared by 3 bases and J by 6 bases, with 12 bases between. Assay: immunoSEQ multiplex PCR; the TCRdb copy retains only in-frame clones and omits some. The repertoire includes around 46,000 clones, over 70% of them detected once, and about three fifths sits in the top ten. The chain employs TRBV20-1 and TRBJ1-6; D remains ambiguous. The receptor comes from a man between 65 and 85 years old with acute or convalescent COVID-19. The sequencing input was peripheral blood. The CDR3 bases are TGCAGTGCTAGTGCTGGGCCTGGTAATTCACCCCTCCACTTT. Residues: CSASAGPGNSPLHF.